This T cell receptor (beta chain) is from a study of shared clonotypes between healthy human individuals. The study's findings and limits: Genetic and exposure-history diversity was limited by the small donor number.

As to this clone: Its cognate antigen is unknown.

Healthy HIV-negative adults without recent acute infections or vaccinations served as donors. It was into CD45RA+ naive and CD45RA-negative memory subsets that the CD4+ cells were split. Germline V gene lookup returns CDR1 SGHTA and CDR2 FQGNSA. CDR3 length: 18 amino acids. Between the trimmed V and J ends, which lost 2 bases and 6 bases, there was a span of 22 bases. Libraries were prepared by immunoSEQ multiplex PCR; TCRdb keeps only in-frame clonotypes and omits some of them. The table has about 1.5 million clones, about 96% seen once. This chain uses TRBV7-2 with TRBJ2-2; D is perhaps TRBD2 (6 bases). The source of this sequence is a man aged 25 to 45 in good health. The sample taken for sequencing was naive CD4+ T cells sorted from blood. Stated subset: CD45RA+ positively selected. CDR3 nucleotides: TGTGCCAGCAGCTTAACAAGACTGGAGATCTGGGGGGCCGGGGAGCTGTTTTTT. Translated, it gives CASSLTRLEIWGAGELFF.